These T cell receptor beta chains were read from a single sample in a study of T-cell memory formation after mild COVID-19. Using its own MiXCR run on the 5' RACE reads, TCRdb lists one record per CDR3 protein. The sample yields about 400,000 distinct CDR3 sequences, under 20% seen once. Sequencing was done on a sample of PBMCs or a T cell subset sorted from them (not recorded which). All receptors come from a man between 18 and 29 years old who had mild COVID-19 (a few samples of this study predate the infection). Cell type and time point are not known. Each CDR3 is given with its conserved first and last residue. A D gene is named only where the DNA matches it firmly. Clone size is given for some rows only: seen once, a few or many times, or a class if the clone is expanded.

d_gene	v_gene	abundance	j_gene	CDR3aa
-	TRBV3-1	many	TRBJ2-7	CASSLQGPYEQYF
-	TRBV6-5	few	TRBJ2-2	CASMADTGELFF
TRBD2	TRBV5-1	-	TRBJ2-1	CASSFNSGGAYNEQFF
-	TRBV2	few	TRBJ1-5	CASSPLRGNPRPQHF
-	TRBV20-1	few	TRBJ1-5	CSAPDISGNQPQHF
-	TRBV14	-	TRBJ1-1	CASSQDFFAGVPEAFF
TRBD1	TRBV9	-	TRBJ2-2	CASSAQATGGHTGELFF
-	TRBV7-8	few	TRBJ1-3	CASSPITGTGNTIYF
-	TRBV11-2	-	TRBJ1-6	CASTMNNSPLHF
-	TRBV7-8	few	TRBJ1-6	CASSLGTGGGGALHF
-	TRBV14	few	TRBJ2-2	CASSILNTGELFF
-	TRBV7-2	few	TRBJ1-1	CASSYLGGNTEAFF
-	TRBV6-5	few	TRBJ1-1	CASSYKGSAFF
-	TRBV2	few	TRBJ1-4	CASRRSGLEGEKLFF
-	TRBV7-9	-	TRBJ1-2	CASSSGGPSNYGYTF
TRBD1	TRBV12-3/TRBV12-4	few	TRBJ2-5	CASSPYRGQETQYF
-	TRBV20-1	few	TRBJ2-5	CSASSLGPETQYF